This passage covers 6 T cell receptor beta chains from one sample sequenced in a study of T-cell reconstitution after alpha-beta-depleted transplantation in children. A library of TCRbeta sequences, prepared with unique molecular identifiers, was generated. MiXCR, applied by TCRdb to the PCR reads, yields one record per CDR3 protein. The data hold approximately 230,000 distinct CDR3 sequences, with roughly a quarter observed a single time. Here the sequenced sample was PBMCs, mostly from graft donor cells, taken 360 days after TCRalphabeta/CD19-depleted stem cell transplant. The receptor source for this set is a female patient aged 2-9 years who had a stem cell transplant for congenital amegakaryocytic thrombocytopenia, so the T cells may come from the graft donor.

This clonotype was found a few times. The chain employs TRBV28 and TRBJ2-7; perhaps TRBD2 as D (6 bases). The germline gives CDR1 MDHEN, CDR2 SYDVKM. This CDR3 is 17 amino acids long. V was cut by 6 bases and J by 0 bases, with 21 bases left in between. The CDR3, as DNA: TGTGCCAGCAGCCCATGGGGGGTGCAGGCCCTCTCCTACGAGCAGTACTTC. Protein: CASSPWGVQALSYEQYF.

The chain uses TRBV14 and TRBJ2-1, with D tentatively TRBD2 (5 bases). This CDR3 spans 16 amino acids. Trimming shortened V by 4 bases and J by 4 bases, and 17 bases separated the two germline ends. From germline, CDR1 is SGHDN and CDR2 FVKESK. The CDR3 is CASSPAGGTIYNEQFF. The CDR3 region has the DNA TGTGCCAGCAGCCCGGCGGGTGGAACAATTTACAATGAGCAGTTCTTC.

This clonotype came up many times. The chain recombines TRBV6-5 with TRBJ2-1; weak D call: TRBD2 (5 bases). The CDR3 has 14 residues. Deletions cut 2 bases from V and 5 bases from J, with 10 bases between. Germline V gene sequence: CDR1 MNHEY, CDR2 SVGAGI. The CDR3 DNA reads as TGTGCCAGCAGTTACGGGCTAGCAAACAATGAGCAGTTCTTC. It translates to CASSYGLANNEQFF.

This clonotype has only a few counts. The chain recombines TRBV20-1 with TRBJ1-2; perhaps TRBD1 as D (6 bases). Germline-derived CDR1 and CDR2 are DFQATT and SNEGSKA (reference sequence). The CDR3 covers 14 residues. V lost 0 bases and J lost 8, with 16 bases in between. The CDR3 nucleotides are TGCAGTGCTAGAGACTCAGGGGCGAAGGGCGGCTACACCTTC. It codes for CSARDSGAKGGYTF.

This chain uses TRBV12-5 with TRBJ2-7, with a weak D call TRBD2 (5 bases). This CDR3 comprises 14 residues. Germline V gives CDR1 LGHNT, CDR2 FRNRAP. The V end was cut by 5 bases, the J end by 6 bases, with 17 bases between. The CDR3 region is CASGLDRTWGEQYF. The CDR3 coding sequence is TGTGCTAGTGGTCTCGACCGGACTTGGGGCGAGCAGTACTTC. The entire variable domain, with the rest obtained from reference TRBV12-5 and TRBJ2-7, is as follows: DARVTQTPRHKVTEMGQEVTMRCQPILGHNTVFWYRQTMMQGLELLAYFRNRAPLDDSGMPKDRFSAEMPDATLATLKIQPSEPRDSAVYFCASGLDRTWGEQYFGPGTRLTVT.

The CDR3 bases are TGTGCCAGCAGCGTAGGACAGGGGGGGTACAATGAGCAGTTCTTC. It translates to CASSVGQGGYNEQFF. The chain employs TRBV9 and TRBJ2-1; 9 nucleotides line up with TRBD1. The CDR3 loop spans 15 amino acids. In germline, CDR1 is SGDLS, CDR2 YYNGEE. The trim removed 0 bases at V and 4 bases at J, leaving 2 bases unmatched.